Given below is one TCR beta chain in context. Its antigen is unidentified. A 5'RACE template switching approach incorporating UMIs was used to make TCR beta cDNA. TCRdb re-called the 5' RACE reads and shows each CDR3 protein once, DNA omitted. The sample holds some 460,000 distinct CDR3 sequences. This sample was included in a study of T cells expressing NK-cell markers. Study-level information: Sorted CD3+CD56-NKG2C+, CD3+CD56+NKG2C- and CD3+CD56+NKG2C+ T cells were the source of the TCR beta repertoires. The eight sequenced donors comprised seven who were HCMV-seropositive and one who was seronegative. Findings of the study overall: Specificity for HCMV among expanded NKG2C+ T cell clones was not established.

The receptor was derived from a woman between 50 and 59 years old in good health. Sequenced material: blood T cells: a sorted CD56 or NKG2C T cell subset, CD4+ or CD8+ T cells, or bulk PBMC T cells (not recorded which).

This CDR3 reads CASTMGGRTYNEQFF. The J gene is TRBJ2-1, the V gene TRBV28; as DNA is missing, the TRBD1 call by TCRdb cannot be tested. There are 15 residues in the CDR3. CDR1 and CDR2 from the germline V gene are MDHEN and SYDVKM.